The present T cell receptor (beta chain) was sequenced within a study of blood T cell repertoires in COVID-19 (dated by TCRdb to 2020 to 2022). At the level of the whole study: Samples covering the acute and convalescent phases of COVID-19 were provided by collaborators in the United States, Italy and Spain. The prospective study material was composed of cDNA or gDNA derived from T cells, B-cell-depleted T cells, or PBMCs. Deeply sampled blood TCRbeta repertoires from subjects exposed to, actively infected with, or recovered from COVID-19 were included in the dataset. The repertoires were released in a freely available public database intended as a resource for research on the immune response to SARS-CoV-2. The samples were drawn from the first 160 participants of the ongoing ImmuneRACE study and from some 1,300 subjects provided by 6 global collaborators. Nearly every sample came with metadata listing a de-identified subject ID, COVID-19 status, age in years and sex. HLA class I and class II types, where available, came from metadata supplied by the sample provider rather than from assay-based typing. The study at large found these results: The amount of clinical and demographic metadata varied by source and participant and was provided uncurated.

The immunoSEQ Assay, a bias-controlled multiplex PCR, was used to amplify TCRbeta CDR3 regions from genomic DNA. The authors' pipeline ran thus. Nucleated cell counts per sample were estimated from amplification of reference gene primers within the assay. Sequence reads were collapsed and filtered to measure the absolute abundance of every unique TCRbeta CDR3 rearrangement. For each sample, productive Simpson clonality was calculated by taking the square root of Simpson's diversity index across productive rearrangements. TCRdb obtained this table from immuneACCESS and retained in-frame rearrangements with V and J assigned. These tables miss some clones; where compared with another copy, unresolved V genes account for less than half of the shortfall, and the remainder is unexplained. For V, J and clone size, that table is used; D and trimming come from the DNA. The sample table lists more than 70,000 clones, about nine tenths of them with a count of one. The top ten constitute 0.7% to 0.9% of the sample.

Collaborating institutions collected whole blood in K2EDTA tubes following their own protocols. For TCRbeta analysis, collaborators shipped samples as frozen whole blood, isolated PBMCs, or DNA extracted from either of those sample types. Measured from the cysteine to the phenylalanine, the CDR3 is 14 residues long. The retained sequence is limited to the CDR3, 42 bases, with the frame set at the first base. CDR1 is given as DFQATT and CDR2 as SNEGSKA, both from the germline V gene (reference sequence). Relative to germline, V is 6 bases shorter and J is 3 bases shorter, with 17 bases between their ends. To note about this clone: The antigen it binds to is not known. Base qualities were left out, and no much larger clone turns up one base away.

This TCR was sampled from a woman of 80 years or more with acute or convalescent COVID-19. Sequencing input: peripheral blood. The chain joins TRBV20-1 to TRBJ1-2; confidence is insufficient to name the D gene. CDR3 sequence: CSASVRERDYGYTF. The DNA reads TGCAGTGCCAGTGTGCGGGAAAGGGACTATGGCTACACCTTC.